Each of the 12 T cell receptor beta chains below was sequenced from the same sample in a study of blood T cell repertoires in COVID-19. The assay was immunoSEQ multiplex PCR, and TCRdb's table has in-frame clones only and misses some. The repertoire includes approximately 220,000 clones, approximately 83% of them detected once, and 3.5% to 4% sits in the top ten. Material: PBMCs or T cells enriched from blood (not recorded which). Receptor source: a woman between 35 and 50 years old with acute COVID-19.

This clone came up once. This sequence joins TRBV4-3 and TRBJ1-3; perhaps TRBD1 as D (6 bases). Germline V gene sequence: CDR1 LGHNA, CDR2 YSLEER. Trimming pared 4 bases from V and 4 bases from J, leaving 17 bases between. The CDR3 runs 16 residues. The CDR3 is CASSPLEGESGNTIYF. CDR3 DNA: TGCGCCAGCAGCCCTCTCGAGGGGGAATCCGGAAACACCATATATTTT.

V is TRBV7-3 and J is TRBJ2-3, with D possibly TRBD1 on 7 matching bases. In germline, CDR1 is SGHTA, CDR2 FQGTGA. The CDR3 spans 15 residues. Trimming took 4 bases from V and 4 from J, leaving 15 bases between them. CDR3 in DNA: TGTGCCAGCAGCTCAGGGCCAGGGGGGCCAGATACGCAGTATTTT. Translating it yields CASSSGPGGPDTQYF.

The chain combines TRBV9 with TRBJ2-1; 8 bases map to TRBD2. In germline, CDR1 is SGDLS, CDR2 YYNGEE. Losses at the gene ends were 0 bases for V and 10 bases for J; bases not matched to a gene: 9. The CDR3 length is 15 residues. The CDR3 spells CASSVEPAGVREQFF. The CDR3 DNA follows: TGTGCCAGCAGCGTAGAGCCAGCGGGAGTAAGGGAGCAGTTCTTC.

The chain has TRBV6-1 and TRBJ1-2; 8 positions agree with TRBD1. The CDR3 runs to 15 residues. The V gene's germline CDR1 is MNHNS and CDR2 SASEGT. V shed 1 base and J 7 bases; nucleotides not matched to a gene: 8. The CDR3 region is CASSEDGRGRAGYTF. CDR3 sequence (DNA): TGTGCCAGCAGTGAAGATGGCAGGGGGCGCGCTGGCTACACCTTC.

The chain is built from TRBV12-3 or TRBV12-4 and TRBJ1-2; D is unclear. This CDR3 region has 12 residues. V lost 5 bases and J lost 6, with 10 bases in between. This chain's CDR3 is CASSPGFHGYTF. In DNA form, the CDR3 reads TGTGCCAGCAGTCCCGGGTTCCATGGCTACACCTTC.

The rearrangement links TRBV18 to TRBJ1-2; D gene ambiguous. The CDR3 loop spans 15 amino acids. The germline V and J ends were trimmed by 3 bases and 4 bases, with 15 bases remaining between them. In germline, CDR1 is KGHSH, CDR2 LQKENI. The CDR3 here is CASSPPTFSSYGYTF. CDR3 DNA: TGTGCCAGCTCACCTCCAACTTTTTCTTCCTATGGCTACACCTTC.

The count of this clone is one. This chain joins TRBV18 and TRBJ2-4; perhaps TRBD1 as D (6 bases). The V end was cut by 3 bases, the J end by 5 bases, with 11 bases between. The CDR3 has 14 amino acids. Germline CDR1 and CDR2: KGHSH and LQKENI. CDR3 DNA: TGTGCCAGCTCACCCACAGGGACCCAAAACATTCAGTACTTC. Protein: CASSPTGTQNIQYF.

The CDR3 loop reads CSAKWGQIAPEAFF. The CDR3 DNA sequence: TGCAGCGCCAAATGGGGACAGATAGCCCCTGAAGCTTTCTTT. The chain combines TRBV29-1 with TRBJ1-1, with 7 bases matching TRBD1. This CDR3 is built from 14 residues. CDR1 and CDR2 (germline): SQVTM, ANQGSEA. V shed 7 bases, J shed 6 bases, and the junction held 14 bases outside the gene matches.

The chain employs TRBV27 and TRBJ2-1, with 14 bases matching TRBD2. The junction had 5 bases not matched to a gene; V was cut back by 5 bases and J by 2 bases. The CDR3 totals 17 residues. CDR1 and CDR2 (germline): MNHEY, SMNVEV (reference sequence). CDR3 in DNA: TGTGCCAGCAGTAAAGCGGGACTAGCGGGAGCCTACAATGAGCAGTTCTTC. Protein product: CASSKAGLAGAYNEQFF.

The V gene is TRBV5-1, the J gene TRBJ2-5; tentatively, D is TRBD1 (5 bases). The CDR3 is 14 residues long. V lost 0 bases to trimming and J lost 1 base, with 7 bases between them. Germline CDR1 and CDR2: SGHRS and YFSETQ. As DNA, the CDR3 is TGCGCCAGCAGCTTGGGGACAATCCAAGAGACCCAGTACTTC. Protein product: CASSLGTIQETQYF.

V usage is TRBV28 and J usage is TRBJ2-1; 9 positions match TRBD1. The germline CDR1 and CDR2 sequences are MDHEN and SYDVKM. The CDR3 contains 15 residues. Losses at the gene ends were 4 bases for V and 15 bases for J; bases not matched to a gene: 16. The CDR3 DNA reads TGTGCCAGCAGTTCACTTATCGGGACAGGGAATTATGTGTTCTTC. Translated, it gives CASSSLIGTGNYVFF.

The V call is TRBV28, the J call TRBJ1-5, with D possibly matching TRBD1 (6 bases). The germline V gene has CDR1 MDHEN and CDR2 SYDVKM. Trimming cost V 6 bases and J 0 bases, with 9 bases left between them. The CDR3 sequence is 14 residues long. CDR3 nucleotide sequence: TGTGCCAGCAGGGACAGAAATAGCAATCAGCCCCAGCATTTT. It specifies CASRDRNSNQPQHF.